The 32 T cell receptor beta chains presented below share a single source sample, sequenced in a study of graft-versus-host responses after intestinal transplantation. The assay was immunoSEQ multiplex PCR, and TCRdb's table has in-frame clones only and misses some. Of 85,000 to 100,000 clones listed, about 92% were seen once; the top ten hold 1.5% to 2.5%. These receptors' antigens are unknown. The sequences come from unstimulated CD8+ T cells sorted from spleen or lymph node cells, collected before intestinal transplant. The origin of the receptors is a human donor who received an intestinal transplant.

The chain combines TRBV29-1 with TRBJ1-2, with D maybe TRBD1 (5 bases). The V end was cut by 4 bases, the J end by 2 bases, with 11 bases between. CDR1 SQVTM and CDR2 ANQGSEA come from the germline V gene. The CDR3 sequence is 13 residues long. CDR3 sequence: CSVVQQVNYGYTF. Written as DNA, the CDR3 is TGCAGCGTTGTACAACAGGTAAACTATGGCTACACCTTC.

The chain couples TRBV7-7 to TRBJ2-5; perhaps TRBD2 as D (6 bases). Trimming stripped 4 bases from V and 3 bases from J, with 15 bases between. Germline assignment: CDR1 SSHAT and CDR2 FNYEAQ (reference sequence). The CDR3 runs to 15 residues. The DNA for the CDR3 is TGTGCCAGCAGCTCCCTTGGGACTCCGGAAGAGACCCAGTACTTC. This encodes CASSSLGTPEETQYF.

This rearrangement joins TRBV11-2 to TRBJ2-7, with TRBD2 matching 10 bases. Germline V CDR1 and CDR2: SGHAT, FQNNGV. CDR3 size: 15 residues. Trimming removed 3 bases from V and 2 bases from J; junction bases left unmatched: 4. The CDR3 spells CASSLEAGGAYEQYF. Written as DNA, the CDR3 is TGTGCCAGCAGCTTGGAAGCGGGGGGGGCCTACGAGCAGTACTTC. The full variable domain, in which reference TRBV11-2 and TRBJ2-7 provide the parts outside the CDR3, is EAGVAQSPRYKIIEKRQSVAFWCNPISGHATLYWYQQILGQGPKLLIQFQNNGVVDDSQLPKDRFSAERLKGVDSTLKIQPAKLEDSAVYLCASSLEAGGAYEQYFGPGTRLTVT.

The chain uses TRBV7-9 and TRBJ2-7, with 9 bases lining up with TRBD1. With V trimmed by 2 bases and J by 3 bases, 5 bases remained unmatched. The length of the CDR3 is 15 residues. Germline lookup yields CDR1 SEHNR and CDR2 FQNEAQ (reference sequence). This CDR3 reads CASSLSGTGSYEQYF. CDR3 in DNA: TGTGCCAGCAGCTTATCCGGGACAGGGAGCTACGAGCAGTACTTC.

V usage is TRBV2 and J usage is TRBJ2-7; 7 bases agree with TRBD1. Trimming removed 6 bases from V and 5 bases from J; junction bases left unmatched: 4. In germline, CDR1 is SNHLY, CDR2 FYNNEI. The CDR3 runs to 12 residues. In nucleotides, the CDR3 is TGTGCCAGCAGGGCGACAGGGAACGAGCAGTACTTC. Protein product: CASRATGNEQYF.

CDR3 bases: TGTGCCAGCAAAGCTACAGGGGGGGACACTGAAGCTTTCTTT. Translated, it gives CASKATGGDTEAFF. The J gene is TRBJ1-1, the V gene TRBV2; 8 nucleotides agree with TRBD1. The CDR3 is made up of 14 amino acids. V was clipped by 7 bases and J by 3 bases; unmatched bases: 7. CDR1 is SNHLY, CDR2 FYNNEI, per germline.

The chain links TRBV30 to TRBJ2-7, with a possible D match to TRBD1 (5 bases). Trimming left V 0 bases short and J 4 bases short, with 13 bases between. This CDR3 is 14 amino acids long. CDR1 is GTSNPN and CDR2 is SVGIG in the germline V gene (reference sequence). The CDR3 loop reads CAWSVGQGTYEQYF. CDR3 DNA sequence: TGTGCCTGGAGTGTCGGTCAGGGCACTTACGAGCAGTACTTC. The whole variable domain, remainder taken from reference TRBV30 and TRBJ2-7, is SQTIHQWPATLVQPVGSPLSLECTVEGTSNPNLYWYRQAAGRGLQLLFYSVGIGQISSEVPQNLSASRPQDRQFILSSKKLLLSDSGFYLCAWSVGQGTYEQYFGPGTRLTVT.

The CDR3 DNA reads TGTGCCAGTAGTATATACTCCCGGACTAGCGGGGGGGCCCCAGATACGCAGTATTTT. Protein sequence: CASSIYSRTSGGAPDTQYF. V usage is TRBV19 and J usage is TRBJ2-3; 15 positions match TRBD2. Trimming removed 2 bases from V and 4 bases from J; junction bases left unmatched: 10. Germline V gene data show CDR1 as LNHDA and CDR2 as SQIVND (reference sequence). The CDR3 length is 19 residues.

The gene calls are TRBV5-1 and TRBJ1-4; a possible D gene is TRBD1 (5 bases). CDR3 size: 14 residues. V gave up 7 bases and J gave up 8 bases, with 18 bases separating them. Germline V lookup: CDR1 SGHRS, CDR2 YFSETQ. The CDR3, as DNA: TGCGCCAGCGGGGACTACAGGTTGGGCGAAAAACTGTTTTTT. Translation: CASGDYRLGEKLFF.

The V gene is TRBV2, the J gene TRBJ1-2; possible D gene TRBD1, 5 bases. The CDR3 has 12 residues. Germline V gene sequence: CDR1 SNHLY, CDR2 FYNNEI. Trimming stripped 3 bases from V and 4 bases from J, with 6 bases between. CDR3 DNA: TGTGCCAGCAGTGACAGGGCCTATGGCTACACCTTC. Encoded protein: CASSDRAYGYTF.

This chain uses TRBV12-2 with TRBJ2-3; the table assigns TRBD2, which was not confirmed against the DNA. TRBV12-2 corresponds to a pseudogene. The CDR3 consists of 21 residues. CDR3 sequence reads: CASRLESGAPSGPPRTDTQYF. The CDR3 DNA is TGTGCAAGTCGCTTAGAAAGCGGGGCCCCCTCGGGCCCTCCTCGTACAGATACGCAGTATTTT.

The chain recombines TRBV7-2 with TRBJ2-1; D is unresolved. Trimming pared 1 base from V and 9 bases from J, leaving 10 bases between. The CDR3 sequence is 13 residues long. Germline V gene data show CDR1 as SGHTA and CDR2 as FQGNSA. The CDR3 is CASSLGLTGEQFF. The CDR3 DNA reads TGTGCCAGCAGCTTAGGGCTGACTGGTGAGCAGTTCTTC.

This clone was found once. The chain links TRBV7-9 to TRBJ2-1, with TRBD2 as a possible D gene (5 bases). V was clipped by 10 bases and J by 4 bases, with 17 bases between them. Germline V CDR1 and CDR2: SEHNR, FQNEAQ (reference sequence). This CDR3 spans 14 amino acids. CDR3 amino acids: CATTHSGVYNEQFF. The CDR3 coding sequence is TGTGCCACTACGCATTCCGGGGTGTACAATGAGCAGTTCTTC.

The V and J genes are TRBV4-3 and TRBJ2-2; 12 bases are a match to TRBD2. Losses at the gene ends were 0 bases for V and 1 base for J; bases not matched to a gene: 0. The CDR3 contains 17 residues. Germline V gene data show CDR1 as LGHNA and CDR2 as YSLEER. DNA for the CDR3: TGCGCCAGCAGCCAAGAGGGACTAGCGGGGAACACCGGGGAGCTGTTTTTT. This codes for CASSQEGLAGNTGELFF.

The chain uses TRBV5-1 and TRBJ2-1, with 12 positions matching TRBD2. The CDR3 consists of 16 residues. CDR1 is SGHRS and CDR2 is YFSETQ in the germline V gene. The junction had 14 bases not matched to a gene; V was cut back by 3 bases and J by 13 bases. As DNA, the CDR3 is TGCGCCAGCAGCTCGAAAACTAGCGGGGGGCCCCCGGATCAGTTCTTC. This encodes CASSSKTSGGPPDQFF. The full variable domain, in which reference TRBV5-1 and TRBJ2-1 provide the parts outside the CDR3, is KAGVTQTPRYLIKTRGQQVTLSCSPISGHRSVSWYQQTPGQGLQFLFEYFSETQRNKGNFPGRFSGRQFSNSRSEMNVSTLELGDSALYLCASSSKTSGGPPDQFFGPGTRLTVL.

This chain links TRBV27 with TRBJ2-3; a possible D gene is TRBD2 (5 bases). This CDR3 comprises 11 residues. Germline loops: CDR1 MNHEY, CDR2 SMNVEV (reference sequence). V dropped 7 bases and J dropped 5 bases, with 7 bases sitting between them. The CDR3 loop is CASTEGDTQYF. As DNA, the CDR3 is TGTGCCAGCACTGAGGGAGATACGCAGTATTTT.

V usage is TRBV27 and J usage is TRBJ1-1; TRBD1 matches at 8 bases. V dropped 10 bases and J dropped 2; count of bases not matched to a gene: 9. The CDR3 runs to 14 residues. Germline CDR1 reads MNHEY; CDR2 reads SMNVEV (reference sequence). CDR3 region: CATGQGNINTEAFF. In DNA form, the CDR3 reads TGTGCCACAGGACAGGGCAATATCAACACTGAAGCTTTCTTT.

The chain combines TRBV10-2 with TRBJ2-1, with D perhaps TRBD2 (5 bases). CDR3 length: 13 residues. Germline V CDR1 and CDR2: WSHSY, SAAADI. With 3 bases removed from V and 3 bases from J, the gap between germline ends came to 6 bases. The CDR3: CASSDGSYNEQFF. CDR3 nucleotide sequence: TGCGCCAGCAGTGATGGGAGCTACAATGAGCAGTTCTTC.

J is TRBJ2-5 and V is TRBV19; 10 bases are a match to TRBD1. Germline-derived CDR1 and CDR2 are LNHDA and SQIVND (reference sequence). Trimming removed 4 bases from V and 4 bases from J; junction bases left unmatched: 12. This CDR3 has 17 residues. The DNA for the CDR3 is TGTGCCAGTAGTAGTTGGGTTGGGACAGGGGCAGCAGAGACCCAGTACTTC. This codes for CASSSWVGTGAAETQYF.

This clone was seen a single time. The chain employs TRBV25-1 and TRBJ1-1; D unclear. Germline loops: CDR1 MGHDK, CDR2 SYGVNS. V was cut by 3 bases and J by 7 bases, with 9 bases left in between. CDR3 size: 12 residues. The CDR3 is CASSEGAIEAFF. The CDR3 nucleotides read TGTGCCAGCAGTGAGGGAGCGATTGAAGCTTTCTTT.

The V call is TRBV4-3, the J call TRBJ2-2; TRBD2 aligns across 7 bases. CDR1 is LGHNA, CDR2 YSLEER, per germline. V was pared by 1 base and J by 0 bases, with 14 bases of the junction left unmatched. The CDR3 totals 20 residues. CDR3 sequence (DNA): TGCGCCAGCAGCCAAGTCTTAGGGGTGGGAGGGCTGGCGAACACCGGGGAGCTGTTTTTT. It yields the protein CASSQVLGVGGLANTGELFF.

This clone was seen a single time. V gene TRBV29-1 combines with J gene TRBJ1-5; weak D call: TRBD1 (5 bases). The germline gives CDR1 SQVTM, CDR2 ANQGSEA. Trimming removed 5 bases from V and 1 base from J, with 9 bases in between. This CDR3 has 13 amino acids. DNA of the CDR3: TGCAGCGTTTCCCAGGGAAGCAATCAGCCCCAGCATTTT. Translated: CSVSQGSNQPQHF.

The genes are TRBV30 and TRBJ2-2; 10 bases match TRBD1. This CDR3 is built from 14 residues. V lost 5 bases, J lost 6 bases, and 6 bases stayed unmatched. CDR1 is GTSNPN, CDR2 SVGIG, per germline (reference sequence). In DNA, the CDR3 is TGTGCCTGGGGACAGGGGGTCGGGGCCGGGGAGCTGTTTTTT. As protein: CAWGQGVGAGELFF.

The chain employs TRBV5-1 and TRBJ2-3, with D perhaps matching TRBD2 (6 bases). The CDR3 is 14 amino acids. V shed 4 bases and J shed 5 bases, with 14 bases lying between them. CDR1 and CDR2 (germline): SGHRS, YFSETQ. CDR3 residues: CASSPRVSGDTQYF. The CDR3 region has the DNA TGCGCCAGCAGCCCGAGGGTTAGCGGAGATACGCAGTATTTT.

The V and J genes are TRBV27 and TRBJ2-2, with a tentative D call TRBD2 (6 bases). CDR3 length: 13 amino acids. V was trimmed by 2 bases and J by 7 bases, leaving 8 bases between them. Germline V gives CDR1 MNHEY, CDR2 SMNVEV (reference sequence). CDR3 protein: CASSLRGNGELFF. DNA for the CDR3: TGTGCCAGCAGTTTACGGGGGAACGGGGAGCTGTTTTTT.

This clone was counted a single time. The V gene is TRBV7-9, the J gene TRBJ2-6; 8 bases match TRBD1. J gave up 0 bases and V 5 bases, and 9 bases lay outside the gene matches. This CDR3 contains 18 residues. Germline-derived CDR1 and CDR2 are SEHNR and FQNEAQ (reference sequence). The CDR3 protein is CASSPRDRGFSGANVLTF. CDR3 nucleotide sequence: TGTGCCAGCAGCCCGCGAGACAGGGGATTCTCTGGGGCCAACGTCCTGACTTTC. Variable domain in full (rest from reference TRBV7-9 and TRBJ2-6): DTGVSQNPRHKITKRGQNVTFRCDPISEHNRLYWYRQTLGQGPEFLTYFQNEAQLEKSRLLSDRFSAERPKGSFSTLEIQRTEQGDSAMYLCASSPRDRGFSGANVLTFGAGSRLTVL.

The chain employs TRBV4-1 and TRBJ2-5; 7 bases align to TRBD2. The J call may be faulty, since TRBJ2-7 better matches the DNA end. CDR1 is MGHRA, CDR2 YSYEKL, per germline. The length of the CDR3 is 15 residues. CDR3 amino acids: CASSQDWAGAYEQYF. The CDR3 DNA reads as TGCGCCAGCAGCCAAGATTGGGCGGGGGCCTACGAGCAGTACTTC.

The V and J genes are TRBV4-3 and TRBJ2-7; a possible D gene is TRBD1 (5 bases). Germline assignment: CDR1 LGHNA and CDR2 YSLEER. The V end lost 2 bases, the J end lost 2 bases, and 13 bases lay between the germline ends. The CDR3 is 15 residues long. The CDR3 here is CASSQNKGVAYEQYF. The CDR3 DNA is TGCGCCAGCAGCCAAAATAAAGGGGTTGCCTACGAGCAGTACTTC.

The chain is built from TRBV7-2 and TRBJ1-4, with TRBD1 identical over 12 bases. Germline V CDR1 and CDR2: SGHTA, FQGNSA. The trim removed 4 bases at V and 8 bases at J, leaving 11 bases unmatched. The CDR3 has 17 residues. CDR3 nucleotide sequence: TGTGCCAGCAGCTCCGGGACAGGGGGCGCCGATAGGGAAAAACTGTTTTTT. Its protein is CASSSGTGGADREKLFF.

The rearrangement links TRBV6-5 to TRBJ2-1; 14 bases align to TRBD2. This CDR3 contains 15 residues. The V gene end was trimmed by 6 bases and the J gene end by 5 bases; junction bases not matched to a gene: 3. From germline, CDR1 is MNHEY and CDR2 SVGAGI. CDR3: CASRRLAGGHNEQFF. Here the CDR3 DNA reads TGTGCCAGCAGACGACTAGCGGGGGGGCACAATGAGCAGTTCTTC.

A single count supports this clone. The chain carries TRBV30 and TRBJ2-4, with D possibly matching TRBD1 (6 bases). The CDR3 contains 13 residues. V gave up 0 bases and J gave up 8 bases, with 11 bases separating them. CDR1 and CDR2 (germline): GTSNPN, SVGIG (reference sequence). The CDR3 here is CAWSVAQGYIQYF. The DNA for the CDR3 is TGTGCCTGGAGTGTGGCCCAGGGGTACATTCAGTACTTC.

V gene TRBV19 combines with J gene TRBJ1-6; TRBD1 agrees at 12 bases. Trimming took 3 bases from V and 6 from J; bases not matched to a gene: 3. CDR3 length: 16 residues. Germline V gene sequence: CDR1 LNHDA, CDR2 SQIVND (reference sequence). The CDR3 spells CASSIGTGGVNSPLHF. CDR3 DNA sequence: TGTGCCAGTAGTATTGGGACAGGGGGCGTTAATTCACCCCTCCACTTT.